The next 5 T cell receptor beta chains were all read from a single sample in a study of graft-versus-host responses after intestinal transplantation. Data came from immunoSEQ multiplex PCR; TCRdb stores just in-frame clones and leaves some out. Of 25,000 to 30,000 clones listed, 87% were seen once; the top ten hold around 10%. This specimen was PBMCs, taken about 450 days after intestinal transplantation. The receptor source for this set is a human patient who received an intestinal transplant, so some T cells may come from the graft donor.

J is TRBJ1-1 and V is TRBV27; 10 positions agree with TRBD1. The CDR3 contains 16 residues. V dropped 3 bases and J dropped 4; count of bases not matched to a gene: 8. Looked up from germline, CDR1 is MNHEY and CDR2 is SMNVEV (reference sequence). The CDR3: CASSLRRDRGRTEAFF. The CDR3 DNA reads as TGTGCCAGCAGTTTGCGCCGGGACAGGGGACGCACTGAAGCTTTCTTT.

V and J are TRBV11-3 and TRBJ2-7; D not certain. The length of the CDR3 is 14 residues. Germline V gene sequence: CDR1 SGHNT, CDR2 YENEEA. Trimming shortened V by 2 bases and J by 2 bases, and 10 bases separated the two germline ends. The CDR3 region is CASSLPRMTYEQYF. The CDR3 bases are TGTGCCAGCAGCTTACCCCGTATGACCTACGAGCAGTACTTC. Together with reference TRBV11-3 and TRBJ2-7, the CDR3 gives the full variable domain: EAGVVQSPRYKIIEKKQPVAFWCNPISGHNTLYWYLQNLGQGPELLIRYENEEAVDDSQLPKDRFSAERLKGVDSTLKIQPAELGDSAVYLCASSLPRMTYEQYFGPGTRLTVT.

This chain uses TRBV6-4 with TRBJ2-5; a weak D match, TRBD2 (7 bases). The CDR3 spans 16 residues. Germline assignment: CDR1 MRHNA and CDR2 SNTAGT. Trimming stripped 5 bases from V and 3 bases from J, with 19 bases between. This CDR3 is CASSIERGGSEETQYF. CDR3 DNA: TGTGCCAGCAGTATCGAAAGGGGGGGCTCTGAAGAGACCCAGTACTTC.

This chain connects TRBV5-1 to TRBJ1-1, with TRBD1 matching over 8 bases. Losses at the gene ends were 4 bases for V and 4 bases for J; bases not matched to a gene: 3. This CDR3 region has 13 residues. Per the germline V gene, CDR1 is SGHRS and CDR2 is YFSETQ. This chain's CDR3 is CASSIGQGTEAFF. CDR3 DNA sequence: TGCGCCAGCAGCATTGGACAGGGCACTGAAGCTTTCTTT.

This clone came up once. The chain joins TRBV25-1 to TRBJ1-1; D might be TRBD1 (5 bases). The CDR3 length is 16 residues. V was cut by 5 bases and J by 1 base, with 17 bases left in between. Germline V gives CDR1 MGHDK, CDR2 SYGVNS. CDR3 coding DNA: TGTGCCAGCAGTTCGCACCAGGCAGGGCGGAACACTGAAGCTTTCTTT. It codes for CASSSHQAGRNTEAFF.